This T cell receptor beta chain was captured by sequencing in a study of OX40 agonist ivuxolimab in advanced cancers. Study summary: People who had prior anti-PD-1, anti-PD-L1 or anti-CTLA-4 therapy could take part, and roughly 44% had some. Three patients had partial responses: one hepatocellular carcinoma, two cutaneous melanoma.

The length of the CDR3 is 16 residues. Germline values: CDR1 SGHDN, CDR2 FVKESK. Trimming took 1 base from V and 5 from J, leaving 18 bases between them. With regard to this clone: Its antigen is unknown.

Study findings and constraints: In the expanded peripheral T cells, antigen specificity was never determined.

The table came from immunoSEQ multiplex PCR; TCRdb's copy has only in-frame clones and leaves some out. Of about 45,000 clones listed, 75% to 90% are singletons. The source was CD4+ or CD8+ T cells sorted from blood, collected in a trial of the OX40 agonist ivuxolimab. This clonotype was sampled from an adult with an advanced solid tumor such as melanoma, head and neck, liver or kidney cancer. The V and J genes are TRBV14 and TRBJ2-7, with a possible D match to TRBD2 (6 bases). The DNA for the CDR3 is TGTGCCAGCAGCCAAGCTGGGGGAGGTGGTGAGAACGAGCAGTACTTC. Its protein is CASSQAGGGGENEQYF. Together with reference TRBV14 and TRBJ2-7, the CDR3 gives the full variable domain: EAGVTQFPSHSVIEKGQTVTLRCDPISGHDNLYWYRRVMGKEIKFLLHFVKESKQDESGMPNNRFLAERTGGTYSTLKVQPAELEDSGVYFCASSQAGGGGENEQYFGPGTRLTVT.